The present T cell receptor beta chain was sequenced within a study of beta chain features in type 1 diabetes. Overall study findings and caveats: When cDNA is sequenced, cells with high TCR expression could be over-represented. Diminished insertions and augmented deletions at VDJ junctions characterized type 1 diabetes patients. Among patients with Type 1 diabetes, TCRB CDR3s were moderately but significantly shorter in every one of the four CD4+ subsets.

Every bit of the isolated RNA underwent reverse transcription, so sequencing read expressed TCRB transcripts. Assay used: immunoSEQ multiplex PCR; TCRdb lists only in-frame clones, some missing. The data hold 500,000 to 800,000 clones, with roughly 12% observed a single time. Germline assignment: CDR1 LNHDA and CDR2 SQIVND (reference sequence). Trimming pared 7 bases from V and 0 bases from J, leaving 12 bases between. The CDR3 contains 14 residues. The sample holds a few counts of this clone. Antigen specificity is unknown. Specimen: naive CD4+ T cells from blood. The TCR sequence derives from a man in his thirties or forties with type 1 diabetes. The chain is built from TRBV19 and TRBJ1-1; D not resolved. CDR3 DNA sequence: TGTGCCAGTACCGGGAGCAGCTTGAACACTGAAGCTTTCTTT. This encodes CASTGSSLNTEAFF.